This T cell receptor (beta chain) was recovered during a study of graft-versus-host responses after intestinal transplantation. About the research overall: Recipients obtained multivisceral, liver-intestinal, or isolated intestinal transplants.

Notes on the study in general: Among recipient marrow samples, GvH clones were found; some appeared first in ileum or blood. Within the allografts of patients who had graft-donor T cell macrochimerism, graft-versus-host to host-versus-graft clonal ratios were high. An association linked early post-transplant HvG declines with peak circulating GvH clone levels.

Here immunoSEQ multiplex PCR was the method, and the copy in TCRdb shows in-frame clones only, minus some. The sample lists about 120,000 clones; over 75% were seen once. As concerns this clone: Its matching antigen is unknown.

Germline lookup yields CDR1 SNHLY and CDR2 FYNNEI. The CDR3 spans 15 residues. V trimming: 8 bases; J trimming: 3 bases; junction bases outside the gene matches: 9. The TCR was taken from a human donor who received an intestinal transplant. The starting material was unstimulated CD4+ T cells sorted from spleen or lymph node cells, obtained before intestinal transplant. The chain joins TRBV2 to TRBJ2-7; 11 nucleotides align to TRBD2. In nucleotides, the CDR3 is TGTGCCAGCCGCCCCCAGGGACTAGCGGTCTACGAGCAGTACTTC. Protein: CASRPQGLAVYEQYF.